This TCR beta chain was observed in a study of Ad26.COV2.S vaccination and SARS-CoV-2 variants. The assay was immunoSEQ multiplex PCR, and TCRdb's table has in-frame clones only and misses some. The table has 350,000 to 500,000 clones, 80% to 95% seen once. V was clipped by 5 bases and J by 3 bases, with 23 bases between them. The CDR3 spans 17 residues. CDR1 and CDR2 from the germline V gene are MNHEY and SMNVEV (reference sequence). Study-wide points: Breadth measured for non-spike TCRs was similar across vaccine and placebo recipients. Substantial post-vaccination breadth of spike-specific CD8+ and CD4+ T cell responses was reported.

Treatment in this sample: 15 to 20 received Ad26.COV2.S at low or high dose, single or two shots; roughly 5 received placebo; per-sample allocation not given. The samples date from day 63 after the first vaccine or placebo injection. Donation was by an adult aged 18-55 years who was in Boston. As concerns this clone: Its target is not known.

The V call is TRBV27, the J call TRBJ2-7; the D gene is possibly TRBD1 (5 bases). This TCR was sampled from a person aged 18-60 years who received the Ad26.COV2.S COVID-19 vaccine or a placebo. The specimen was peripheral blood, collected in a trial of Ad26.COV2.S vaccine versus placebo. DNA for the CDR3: TGTGCCAGCAGTCCCAGGGTTCAGCTCCTTGCAATCTACGAGCAGTACTTC. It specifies CASSPRVQLLAIYEQYF.